These 2 T cell receptor beta chains were sequenced from one sample in a study of control samples from healthy donors and cancer patients. Profiling relied on immunoSEQ multiplex PCR, and the TCRdb table lists in-frame clones only, not all of them. The repertoire consists of approximately 120,000 clones, with around 89% occurring once and the leading ten covering 17%. The source material was blood. Source of these receptors: a woman aged 45-60 years in good health.

The chain has TRBV11-2 and TRBJ2-1; D is possibly TRBD2 (6 bases). The CDR3 covers 11 residues. The V end lost 5 bases, the J end lost 10 bases, and 9 bases lay between the germline ends. Germline assignment: CDR1 SGHAT and CDR2 FQNNGV. In nucleotides, the CDR3 is TGTGCCAGCAGCCGCAGCGGGGAGCAGTTCTTC. Amino acid sequence: CASSRSGEQFF.

This rearrangement joins TRBV6-5 to TRBJ2-1; TRBD1 aligns across 10 bases. V lost 5 bases and J lost 9; bases outside the gene matches: 10. Looked up from germline, CDR1 is MNHEY and CDR2 is SVGAGI. The CDR3 runs 15 residues. The DNA for the CDR3 is TGTGCCAGCAGTACCGGGACAGGGGATTTATTTGAGCAGTTCTTC. Translating gives CASSTGTGDLFEQFF.